The T cell receptor beta chain described here comes from a study of T cells in Graves' hyperthyroidism and ophthalmopathy. Study-level findings and limits: A model using 13 V-J features told ophthalmopathy apart from stable hyperthyroidism.

TCR beta CDR3 regions were amplified from RNA transcripts. HTBI primers were employed in a first-round RT-PCR of the TCR CDR3. MiXCR, run by TCRdb on the multiplex PCR reads, gives a single entry per CDR3 protein. The sample shows about 270,000 distinct CDR3 sequences, roughly 22% of them seen only once. Diagnoses were made from clinical symptoms, serum measures (thyroxine and TRAb), thyroid ultrasound and orbital computed tomography. Turning to this clonotype: Its matching antigen is unknown. One end of the junction varies from germline; a read error may be responsible.

Germline lookup yields CDR1 MDHEN and CDR2 SYDVKM. The CDR3 length is 15 residues. Sequencing was carried out using blood. J is TRBJ1-2 and V is TRBV28, with a possible D match to TRBD1 (6 bases). The sequence was obtained from a man aged 25 to 45 with Graves' ophthalmopathy. The CDR3: CASIAALGHDYGCTF. The CDR3 DNA follows: TGTGCCAGCATTGCTGCCCTGGGACATGACTATGGCTGCACCTTC.